A selection of T cell receptor beta chains follows, all from one sample in a study of blood T cell repertoires in COVID-19. Only in-frame clones appear in the TCRdb table, and some are missing; sequencing was by immunoSEQ multiplex PCR. The sample lists around 180,000 clones; roughly 75% were seen once. The material sequenced was peripheral blood. The receptors derive from a man aged 70-80 years with active or convalescent COVID-19. The CDR3 runs from the conserved cysteine through the conserved F or W. The D gene is left open where the match is weak. Not every row has a clone size; where given, it reads once, few, many or a size class.

v_call	j_call	clone_size	d_call	cdr3_nt	cdr3_aa
TRBV2	TRBJ1-2	.	TRBD1	TGTGCCAGCAGAGCGACAGGGTCTAGGGGTAACTATGGCTACACCTTC	CASRATGSRGNYGYTF
TRBV6-5	TRBJ2-3	.	TRBD2	TGTGCCAGCAGTAAGCGGGACCCAGATACGCAGTATTTT	CASSKRDPDTQYF
TRBV10-1	TRBJ1-1	.	.	TGCGCCAGCAGTGAGTCGGGTCAGGGGATCACTGAAGCTTTCTTT	CASSESGQGITEAFF
TRBV30	TRBJ2-5	once	TRBD2	TGTGCCTTCACGAGCGGGAGTGAGACCCAGTACTTC	CAFTSGSETQYF
TRBV19	TRBJ1-2	.	.	TGTGCCAGTAGTGGCGGAGGGCGCGGCTACACCTTC	CASSGGGRGYTF
TRBV4-2	TRBJ2-3	once	.	TGTGCCAGCAGCCAATATACAGAAACAGATAACACAGATACGCAGTATTTT	CASSQYTETDNTDTQYF
TRBV11-2	TRBJ1-2	.	.	TGTGCCAGCAGCTTGGCAGGGCTGACAGGCTACACCTTC	CASSLAGLTGYTF
TRBV4-2	TRBJ2-2	.	TRBD2	TGTGCCAGCAGCCAAGCTCGGGAGGCAGGGGAGCTGTTTTTT	CASSQAREAGELFF
TRBV7-3	TRBJ1-6	few	.	TGTGCCAGCAGCTTAAATACGGCCTATAATTCACCCCTCCACTTT	CASSLNTAYNSPLHF
TRBV3-1/TRBV3-2	TRBJ2-3	.	TRBD1	TGTGCCAGCAGCCAGGACCGGGACAGGGGACGGGGCACAGATACGCAGTATTTT	CASSQDRDRGRGTDTQYF
TRBV28	TRBJ1-1	.	.	TGTGCCAGCAGTTTAGGGGGCCTGGGGGCGCATAGTGAAGCTTTCTTT	CASSLGGLGAHSEAFF
TRBV5-1	TRBJ1-4	.	TRBD1	TGCGCCAGCAGCCAAGGCGGGACAGGGAAGGAAAAACTGTTTTTT	CASSQGGTGKEKLFF
TRBV7-6	TRBJ1-1	.	.	TGTGCCAGCAGCTTCGCCGGGGGAGCTTTCTTT	CASSFAGGAFF
TRBV30	TRBJ1-5	.	TRBD1	TGTGCCTGGAGTCAGGACAGGGCAAGAGGCAATCAGCCCCAGCATTTT	CAWSQDRARGNQPQHF
TRBV9	TRBJ2-7	.	.	TGTGCCAGCAGCGTAGATAGCGGCTCCTACGAGCAGTACTTC	CASSVDSGSYEQYF
TRBV6-5	TRBJ1-5	.	TRBD1	TGTGCCGGCTGCGACAGGGGAGGAGAACCCCAGCATTTT	CAGCDRGGEPQHF
TRBV5-5	TRBJ2-1	.	TRBD1	TGTGCCTCGAGTCTTGGGGACAGTTCCTACAATGAGCAGTTCTTC	CASSLGDSSYNEQFF
TRBV18	TRBJ2-1	.	TRBD2	TGTGCCAGCTCACTCAGCGGGGGCAACAATGAGCAGTTCTTC	CASSLSGGNNEQFF
TRBV19	TRBJ1-4	.	.	TGTGCCAGTAGTTCACGAGGACCCTCATCGGGGGGAGCTAATGAAAAACTGTTTTTT	CASSSRGPSSGGANEKLFF
TRBV21-1	TRBJ2-5	once	.	TGTGCCAGCAGCAAAGCGAGATCTCGGGACAGGGAAGAGACCCAGTACTTC	CASSKARSRDREETQYF
TRBV24-1	TRBJ2-1	.	.	TGTGCCACCAGCGCAGATTCCTACAATGAGCAGTTCTTC	CATSADSYNEQFF
TRBV5-6	TRBJ2-3	.	TRBD1	TGTGCCAGCAGCCTACTCCGGGACAGGGCGACAGATACGCAGTATTTT	CASSLLRDRATDTQYF
TRBV3-1/TRBV3-2	TRBJ2-7	.	TRBD2	TGTGCCAGCAGCCTGACTAGCGGGAGCTCCTACGAGCAGTACTTC	CASSLTSGSSYEQYF
TRBV30	TRBJ1-1	.	.	TGTGCCTGGAGTATTGACAGTGTTACTGAAGCTTTCTTT	CAWSIDSVTEAFF
TRBV19	TRBJ1-1	.	.	TGTGCCAGTAGTTCGGGGACATCTCTCGGGACTGAAGCTTTCTTT	CASSSGTSLGTEAFF
TRBV11-2	TRBJ2-3	.	.	TGTGCCAGCAGCTTAGACTCTACGCAGTATTTT	CASSLDSTQYF
TRBV5-1	TRBJ1-1	.	.	TGCGCCAGCAGCTTAGGGAGCACTGAAGCTTTCTTT	CASSLGSTEAFF
TRBV5-1	TRBJ2-1	.	.	TGCGCCAGCAGCTTGGGCAGTCTAGGCAATGAGCAGTTCTTC	CASSLGSLGNEQFF
TRBV15	TRBJ1-5	.	.	TGTGCCACCAGCAGAGAATGGGGCGCTGGGCAGCCCCAGCATTTT	CATSREWGAGQPQHF
TRBV6-5	TRBJ1-4	.	.	TGTGCCAGCAGTTACTCACAGGGTAATGAAAAACTGTTTTTT	CASSYSQGNEKLFF
TRBV27	TRBJ1-3	.	.	TGTGCCAGCAGTTTATCGGGCAGGGCGTCTGGAAACACCATATATTTT	CASSLSGRASGNTIYF
TRBV6-5	TRBJ1-1	.	.	TGTGCCATTCAGAGGGAGGCTGAAGCTTTCTTT	CAIQREAEAFF
TRBV5-4	TRBJ1-3	.	.	TGTGCCAGCAGCCTGGAGGGGTATGCTGGAAACACCATATATTTT	CASSLEGYAGNTIYF
TRBV30	TRBJ2-5	.	.	TGTGTCGTCCAGGGTCGAGAGACCCAGTACTTC	CVVQGRETQYF
TRBV5-6	TRBJ2-6	.	.	TGTGCCAGCAGCTTGAATCCGGGATCCGGGGCCAACGTCCTGACTTTC	CASSLNPGSGANVLTF
TRBV6-1	TRBJ2-1	.	.	TGTGCCAGCAGTGAACAGGGTCCTGGGGAGCAGTTCTTC	CASSEQGPGEQFF
TRBV6-1	TRBJ1-5	many	.	TGTGCCAGCAGTGAAGTGGGCGAGCGGTATCAGCCCCAGCATTTT	CASSEVGERYQPQHF
TRBV6-1	TRBJ2-5	.	.	TGTGCCAGCAGTGCCTCCCTCTTGCGGGGCCCGGGGACCCAGTACTTC	CASSASLLRGPGTQYF
TRBV6-6	TRBJ1-2	.	.	TGTGCCAGCAGAAAAGAGGACACTTCTCGAGGCTACACCTTC	CASRKEDTSRGYTF
TRBV12-5	TRBJ2-7	few	.	TGTGCTAGTGGTTTGCACTCCTACGAGCAGTACTTC	CASGLHSYEQYF
TRBV2	TRBJ2-5	.	.	TGTGCCAGCAGAGCACTAGGACAAGAGACCCAGTACTTC	CASRALGQETQYF
TRBV11-3	TRBJ2-1	.	TRBD1	TGTGCCAGCAGCGGGACCACAGGGGACTCCTACAATGAGCAGTTCTTC	CASSGTTGDSYNEQFF
TRBV3-1/TRBV3-2	TRBJ1-2	.	TRBD1	TGTGCCAGCAGCCAAGGGGGCCGGGACAGATACTATGGCTACACCTTC	CASSQGGRDRYYGYTF
TRBV5-6	TRBJ1-2	.	.	TGTGCCAGCCTTTTGGAGGGATCATATGGCTACACCTTC	CASLLEGSYGYTF
TRBV3-1/TRBV3-2	TRBJ1-4	.	TRBD1	TGTGCCAGCAGCCGCGGGACAGGGGGGGATGAAAAACTGTTTTTT	CASSRGTGGDEKLFF
TRBV18	TRBJ1-6	.	.	TGTGCCAGCTCACTAAGAAGGGGTAATAATTCACCCCTCCACTTT	CASSLRRGNNSPLHF
TRBV20-1	TRBJ1-2	.	.	TGCAGTACGACAATCGGCTACACCTTC	CSTTIGYTF
TRBV5-1	TRBJ1-1	few	.	TGCGCCAGCAGCCCCCTTCCGGGGGTGCTCACTGAAGCTTTCTTT	CASSPLPGVLTEAFF
TRBV30	TRBJ2-7	.	TRBD2	TGTGCCTGGACCAGACTAGCGGGAGAGTACGAGCAGTACTTC	CAWTRLAGEYEQYF
TRBV11-2	TRBJ2-7	.	TRBD2	TGTGCCAGCAGCTTGCGAGCGGGAGGGGCCTACGAGCAGTACTTC	CASSLRAGGAYEQYF
TRBV3-1/TRBV3-2	TRBJ1-1	.	.	TGTGCCAGCAGCCAATTACCAGGTGGGAACACTGAAGCTTTCTTT	CASSQLPGGNTEAFF
TRBV9	TRBJ2-3	once	.	TGTGCCAGCAGCGTCCGAAGCTTCGAAAGAGATACGCAGTATTTT	CASSVRSFERDTQYF